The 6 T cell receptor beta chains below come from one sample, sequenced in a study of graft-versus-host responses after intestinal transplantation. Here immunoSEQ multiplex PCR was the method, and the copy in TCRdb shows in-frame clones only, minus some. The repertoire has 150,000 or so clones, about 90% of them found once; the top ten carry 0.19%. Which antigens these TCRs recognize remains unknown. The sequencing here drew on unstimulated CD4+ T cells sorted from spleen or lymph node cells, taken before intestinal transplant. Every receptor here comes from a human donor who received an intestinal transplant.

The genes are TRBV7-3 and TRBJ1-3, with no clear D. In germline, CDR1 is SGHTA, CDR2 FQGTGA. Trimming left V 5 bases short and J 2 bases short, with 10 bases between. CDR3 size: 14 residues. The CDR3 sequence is CASSPTGAGNTIYF. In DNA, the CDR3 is TGTGCCAGCAGCCCGACCGGGGCTGGAAACACCATATATTTT.

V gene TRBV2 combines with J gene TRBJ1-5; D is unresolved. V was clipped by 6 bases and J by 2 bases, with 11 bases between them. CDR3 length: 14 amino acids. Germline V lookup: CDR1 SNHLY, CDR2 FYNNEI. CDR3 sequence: CASSLGGGNQPQHF. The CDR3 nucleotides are TGTGCCAGCAGCCTCGGTGGGGGCAATCAGCCCCAGCATTTT. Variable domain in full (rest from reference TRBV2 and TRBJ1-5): EPEVTQTPSHQVTQMGQEVILRCVPISNHLYFYWYRQILGQKVEFLVSFYNNEISEKSEIFDDQFSVERPDGSNFTLKIRSTKLEDSAMYFCASSLGGGNQPQHFGDGTRLSIL.

In DNA form, the CDR3 reads TGCGCCAGCAGCCAGGGACCCTTGGAAGCTTTCTTT. It yields the protein CASSQGPLEAFF. The rearrangement links TRBV5-1 to TRBJ1-1, with D tentatively TRBD1 (5 bases). Trimming pared 4 bases from V and 8 bases from J, leaving 12 bases between. The CDR3 consists of 12 residues. Germline V CDR1 and CDR2: SGHRS, YFSETQ.

Written as DNA, the CDR3 is TGCGCCAGCAGCCAAGGGGGACAATCCACCGGGGAGCTGTTTTTT. This gives the protein CASSQGGQSTGELFF. J is TRBJ2-2 and V is TRBV4-3; tentatively, D is TRBD1 (6 bases). Germline loops: CDR1 LGHNA, CDR2 YSLEER. This CDR3 spans 15 amino acids. Trimming removed 1 base from V and 4 bases from J, with 10 bases in between.

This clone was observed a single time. The CDR3 sequence: CASSLAYRGRETQYF. As DNA, the CDR3 is TGTGCCAGCAGCTTAGCGTACCGGGGCCGAGAGACCCAGTACTTC. The chain recombines TRBV11-3 with TRBJ2-5, with D possibly being TRBD1 or TRBD2 (5 bases each). The CDR3 spans 15 residues. Germline CDR1 reads SGHNT; CDR2 reads YENEEA. The V end was cut by 1 base, the J end by 4 bases, with 13 bases between.

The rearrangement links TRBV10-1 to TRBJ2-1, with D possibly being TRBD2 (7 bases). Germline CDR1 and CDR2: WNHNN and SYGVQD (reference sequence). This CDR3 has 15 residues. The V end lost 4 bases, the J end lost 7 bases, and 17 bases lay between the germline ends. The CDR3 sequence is CASSVRQRDMNEQFF. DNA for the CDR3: TGCGCCAGCAGTGTGCGCCAGCGGGACATGAATGAGCAGTTCTTC.